The 3 T cell receptor beta chains given below trace back to one sample, sequenced in a study of shared clonotypes between healthy human individuals. Libraries were prepared by immunoSEQ multiplex PCR; TCRdb keeps only in-frame clonotypes and omits some of them. The sample holds roughly 650,000 clones, roughly 95% seen once. As defined, naive CD8 cells were CD45RO-negative and positively selected for CCR7, with terminally differentiated effector memory CD45RA+ cells excluded. The sequenced sample consisted of naive CD8+ T cells sorted from blood. These receptors were obtained from a woman in her twenties or thirties in good health.

The J gene is TRBJ2-1, the V gene TRBV18; the match to TRBD1 covers 9 bases. CDR3 length: 15 residues. V lost 3 bases to trimming and J lost 6 bases; unmatched junction nucleotides: 6. Germline CDR1 reads KGHSH; CDR2 reads LQKENI. The CDR3: CASSPKDRGGNEQFF. DNA of the CDR3: TGTGCCAGCTCACCGAAGGACAGGGGAGGCAATGAGCAGTTCTTC.

V and J are TRBV27 and TRBJ2-1; 13 positions agree with TRBD2. CDR3 length: 16 amino acids. Germline CDR1 reads MNHEY; CDR2 reads SMNVEV (reference sequence). After removal of 6 bases from V and 0 bases from J, the junction contained 2 bases not matched to a gene. For the CDR3, the DNA is TGTGCCAGCAGGTGGACTAGCGGGAGCTCCTACAATGAGCAGTTCTTC. Translation: CASRWTSGSSYNEQFF.

The chain joins TRBV5-4 to TRBJ2-7; no definite D call. Germline V gives CDR1 SGHNT, CDR2 YYREEE (reference sequence). The CDR3 contains 11 residues. V was cut by 3 bases and J by 6 bases, with 7 bases left in between. The CDR3 DNA is TGTGCCAGCAGCTCGATCGGCGAGCAGTACTTC. It is translated as CASSSIGEQYF. The full variable domain, in which reference TRBV5-4 and TRBJ2-7 provide the parts outside the CDR3, is ETGVTQSPTHLIKTRGQQVTLRCSSQSGHNTVSWYQQALGQGPQFIFQYYREEENGRGNFPPRFSGLQFPNYSSELNVNALELDDSALYLCASSSIGEQYFGPGTRLTVT.